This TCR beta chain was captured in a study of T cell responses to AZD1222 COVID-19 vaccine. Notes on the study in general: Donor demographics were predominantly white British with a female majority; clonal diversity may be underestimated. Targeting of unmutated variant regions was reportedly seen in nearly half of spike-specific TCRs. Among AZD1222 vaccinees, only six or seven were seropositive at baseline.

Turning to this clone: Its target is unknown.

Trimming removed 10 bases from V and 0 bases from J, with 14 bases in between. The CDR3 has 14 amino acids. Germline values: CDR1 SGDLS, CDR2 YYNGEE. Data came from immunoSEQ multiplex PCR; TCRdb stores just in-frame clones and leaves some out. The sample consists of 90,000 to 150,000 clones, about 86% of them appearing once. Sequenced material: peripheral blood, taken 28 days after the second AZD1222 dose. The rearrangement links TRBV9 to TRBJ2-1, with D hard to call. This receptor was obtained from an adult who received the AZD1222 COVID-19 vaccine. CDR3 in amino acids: CAGITGGSYNEQFF. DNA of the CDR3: TGTGCCGGAATTACTGGTGGCTCCTACAATGAGCAGTTCTTC.